The entry that follows covers one T cell receptor (beta chain) sequence. Antigen unknown. The sample originates from a study of blood T cells in healthy people across ages. It was 9.5 to 10 milliliters of peripheral blood that were drawn from each donor. Germline V gene data show CDR1 as SGHRS and CDR2 as YFSETQ. V gave up 5 bases and J gave up 4 bases, with 16 bases separating them. The CDR3 runs to 14 residues. Then a second PCR, running roughly 7 to 11 cycles, was carried out with a sample-barcoded 5' primer and a J-beta primer mix. Every individual sample yielded 2.5 million or more paired-end reads (each containing CDR3). TCRdb reprocessed the 5' RACE reads with MiXCR, giving one entry per CDR3 protein. The data hold about 780,000 distinct CDR3 sequences, with about 42% observed a single time. Study-wide results and limits: Without sorted subsets, naive and antigen-experienced compartments could not be conclusively compared.

The sequence was obtained from a man at least 80 years old in good health. The sequenced sample consisted of blood. This chain uses TRBV5-1 with TRBJ2-7; maybe TRBD1 (6 bases). The CDR3 reads CASRTRDTSYEQYF. In DNA form, the CDR3 reads TGCGCCAGCAGAACCCGGGACACAAGTTACGAGCAGTACTTC.